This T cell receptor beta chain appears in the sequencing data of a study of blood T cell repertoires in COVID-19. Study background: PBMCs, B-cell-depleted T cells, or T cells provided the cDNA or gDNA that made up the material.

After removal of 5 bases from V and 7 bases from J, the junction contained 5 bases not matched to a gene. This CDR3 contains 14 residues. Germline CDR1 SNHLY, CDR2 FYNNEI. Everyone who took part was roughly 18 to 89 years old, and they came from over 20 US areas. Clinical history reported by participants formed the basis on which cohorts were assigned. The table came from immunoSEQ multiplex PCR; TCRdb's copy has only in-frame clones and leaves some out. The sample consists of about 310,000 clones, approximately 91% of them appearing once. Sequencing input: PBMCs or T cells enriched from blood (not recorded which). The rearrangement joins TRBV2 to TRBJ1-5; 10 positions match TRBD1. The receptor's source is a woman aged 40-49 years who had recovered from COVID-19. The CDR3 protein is CASSPGQGEQPQHF. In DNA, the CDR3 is TGTGCCAGCAGTCCCGGACAGGGGGAACAGCCCCAGCATTTT.